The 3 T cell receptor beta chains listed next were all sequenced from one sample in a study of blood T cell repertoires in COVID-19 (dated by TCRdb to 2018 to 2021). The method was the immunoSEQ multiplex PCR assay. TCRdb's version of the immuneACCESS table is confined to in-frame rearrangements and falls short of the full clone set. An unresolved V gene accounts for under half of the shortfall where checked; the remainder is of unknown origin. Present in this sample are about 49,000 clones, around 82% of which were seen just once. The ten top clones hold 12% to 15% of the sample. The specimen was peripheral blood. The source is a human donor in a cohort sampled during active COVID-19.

CDR3: CSVAALAGVGEQFF. The CDR3 DNA is TGCAGCGTTGCTGCACTAGCGGGAGTAGGGGAGCAGTTCTTC. The chain links TRBV29-1 to TRBJ2-1; 11 bases line up with TRBD2. The germline gives CDR1 SQVTM, CDR2 ANQGSEA. This CDR3 contains 14 residues. V shed 4 bases, J shed 10 bases, and the junction held 9 bases outside the gene matches.

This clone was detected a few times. CDR3 region: CASSPQGGEQYF. The CDR3 bases are TGTGCCAGCAGCCCTCAGGGGGGCGAGCAGTACTTC. The V and J genes are TRBV6-2 or TRBV6-3 and TRBJ2-7, with D maybe TRBD1 (7 bases). Trimming stripped 6 bases from V and 6 bases from J, with 12 bases between. The CDR3 is made up of 12 amino acids. CDR1 is MNHEY, CDR2 SVGEGT, per germline.

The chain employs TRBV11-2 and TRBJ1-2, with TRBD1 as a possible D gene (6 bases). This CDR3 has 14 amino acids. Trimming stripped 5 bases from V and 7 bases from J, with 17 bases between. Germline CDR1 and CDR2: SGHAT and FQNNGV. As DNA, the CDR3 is TGTGCCAGCAGCCCCCTCCAGGGGTGGGGTGGCTACACCTTC. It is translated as CASSPLQGWGGYTF.